This is a list of T cell receptor beta chains from one sample in a study of blood T cell repertoires in COVID-19. Method: immunoSEQ multiplex PCR; TCRdb's copy keeps in-frame clones and lacks some. The data hold around 100,000 clones, with 70% to 90% observed a single time. Sequencing was performed on peripheral blood. These receptors originate from a man aged 45-60 years with active COVID-19. Each CDR3 is given with its conserved first and last residue. The D gene is left open where the match is weak. For some rows the clone size is stated as once, few or many, or as a class when expanded; others skip it.

d_call: TRBD1
j_call: TRBJ2-2
v_call: TRBV5-5
clone_size: -
cdr3_nt: TGTGCCAGCAGCTCCGGGACAGGGATATGGGAGCTGTTTTTT
cdr3_aa: CASSSGTGIWELFF

d_call: -
j_call: TRBJ1-2
v_call: TRBV5-1
clone_size: -
cdr3_nt: TGCGCCAGCAGCTTTGGAGGAGGATCTAACTATGGCTACACCTTC
cdr3_aa: CASSFGGGSNYGYTF

d_call: -
j_call: TRBJ2-5
v_call: TRBV7-2
clone_size: -
cdr3_nt: TGTGCCAGCGCCGGCGGCATGGCGGGGGAGACCCAGTACTTC
cdr3_aa: CASAGGMAGETQYF

d_call: TRBD1
j_call: TRBJ2-5
v_call: TRBV7-2
clone_size: -
cdr3_nt: TGTGCCAGCAGCCGTGGACAGGGAAATGGAGAGACCCAGTACTTC
cdr3_aa: CASSRGQGNGETQYF

d_call: -
j_call: TRBJ2-5
v_call: TRBV11-2
clone_size: -
cdr3_nt: TGTGCCAGCAATAAGGGGCAAGAGACCCAGTACTTC
cdr3_aa: CASNKGQETQYF

d_call: -
j_call: TRBJ2-2
v_call: TRBV7-8
clone_size: -
cdr3_nt: TGTGCCAGCAGCTTAGGAGCTTATGTGAACACCGGGGAGCTGTTTTTT
cdr3_aa: CASSLGAYVNTGELFF

d_call: -
j_call: TRBJ2-2
v_call: TRBV25-1
clone_size: -
cdr3_nt: TGTGCCAGCAGTGAAGTTATAGGGGCGGACACCGGGGAGCTGTTTTTT
cdr3_aa: CASSEVIGADTGELFF

d_call: -
j_call: TRBJ2-1
v_call: TRBV7-2
clone_size: once
cdr3_nt: TGTGCCAGCAGCCCTGTGGGGCCTGGCGAGCAGTTCTTC
cdr3_aa: CASSPVGPGEQFF

d_call: -
j_call: TRBJ1-4
v_call: TRBV27
clone_size: -
cdr3_nt: TGTGCCAGCAGTTTAACTGCAACTAATGAAAAACTGTTTTTT
cdr3_aa: CASSLTATNEKLFF

d_call: -
j_call: TRBJ1-3
v_call: TRBV7-8
clone_size: -
cdr3_nt: TGTGCCAGCAGCCCATCGCGGGGGCAGCTCACTTACGGCTCTGGAAACACCATATATTTT
cdr3_aa: CASSPSRGQLTYGSGNTIYF

d_call: TRBD2
j_call: TRBJ2-6
v_call: TRBV20-1
clone_size: -
cdr3_nt: TGCAGTGCTAGTGCGCTAGCGGGGGGGCCTGGGGCCAACGTCCTGACTTTC
cdr3_aa: CSASALAGGPGANVLTF

d_call: -
j_call: TRBJ2-7
v_call: TRBV5-5
clone_size: -
cdr3_nt: TGTGCCAGCAGCTTGGAAGGGAGGCACGAGCAGTACTTC
cdr3_aa: CASSLEGRHEQYF

d_call: -
j_call: TRBJ2-5
v_call: TRBV4-1
clone_size: once
cdr3_nt: TGCGCCAGCAGCCAAGGAGAGACAGGCCTTCAAGAGACCCAGTACTTC
cdr3_aa: CASSQGETGLQETQYF

d_call: TRBD1
j_call: TRBJ1-5
v_call: TRBV6-5
clone_size: once
cdr3_nt: TGTGCCAGCAGTCCCGGGGGACAGGGGACTCAGCCCCAGCATTTT
cdr3_aa: CASSPGGQGTQPQHF

d_call: TRBD2
j_call: TRBJ2-1
v_call: TRBV7-2
clone_size: -
cdr3_nt: TGTGCCAGCAGCTTACTAGCGGGGGGAGGTGAGCAGTTCTTC
cdr3_aa: CASSLLAGGGEQFF

d_call: -
j_call: TRBJ1-2
v_call: TRBV2
clone_size: -
cdr3_nt: TGTGCCAGCAGTGCAGCTCAGGGAAGCATTAATGGCTACACCTTC
cdr3_aa: CASSAAQGSINGYTF

d_call: -
j_call: TRBJ2-1
v_call: TRBV2
clone_size: -
cdr3_nt: TGTGCCAGCAGTGGGACTTCTAACTCCTACAATGAGCAGTTCTTC
cdr3_aa: CASSGTSNSYNEQFF

d_call: TRBD1
j_call: TRBJ2-2
v_call: TRBV7-2
clone_size: -
cdr3_nt: TGTGCCAGCACCCGGACAGGGGGCGCGGGCACCGGGGAGCTGTTTTTT
cdr3_aa: CASTRTGGAGTGELFF

d_call: TRBD2
j_call: TRBJ2-1
v_call: TRBV20-1
clone_size: -
cdr3_nt: TGCAGTGCTAGTCTTAGCGGGGGGGCCAGTGAGCAGTTCTTC
cdr3_aa: CSASLSGGASEQFF

d_call: TRBD1
j_call: TRBJ2-7
v_call: TRBV29-1
clone_size: once
cdr3_nt: TGCAGCGCGGGACAGGGGGCGCTGGACGAGCAGTACTTC
cdr3_aa: CSAGQGALDEQYF

d_call: -
j_call: TRBJ2-3
v_call: TRBV11-3
clone_size: -
cdr3_nt: TGTGCCAGCAGCCCGCCGGAGAGGATGACAGATACGCAGTATTTT
cdr3_aa: CASSPPERMTDTQYF

d_call: TRBD2
j_call: TRBJ2-5
v_call: TRBV5-4
clone_size: once
cdr3_nt: TGTGCCAGCAGCCGCGGGACTAGCGGGGGGGTTCGGGAGACCCAGTACTTC
cdr3_aa: CASSRGTSGGVRETQYF

d_call: TRBD1
j_call: TRBJ2-7
v_call: TRBV5-1
clone_size: -
cdr3_nt: TGCGCCAGTCACCGGGACAGAGGCGAGCAGTACTTC
cdr3_aa: CASHRDRGEQYF

d_call: -
j_call: TRBJ1-2
v_call: TRBV7-9
clone_size: few
cdr3_nt: TGTGCCAGCAGATCTGACAAGTCTAACTATGGCTACACCTTC
cdr3_aa: CASRSDKSNYGYTF

d_call: -
j_call: TRBJ2-7
v_call: TRBV6-2/TRBV6-3
clone_size: -
cdr3_nt: TGTGCCAGCAGTTACTCCGCCCAGGGGCGAGGCGAGCAGTACTTC
cdr3_aa: CASSYSAQGRGEQYF

d_call: -
j_call: TRBJ1-1
v_call: TRBV7-2
clone_size: -
cdr3_nt: TGTGCCAGCAGCTTCAGGGTCCGCACTGAAGCTTTCTTT
cdr3_aa: CASSFRVRTEAFF

d_call: -
j_call: TRBJ1-3
v_call: TRBV5-1
clone_size: once
cdr3_nt: TGCGCCAGCAGCTATGGGAGGCGTGACACCATATATTTT
cdr3_aa: CASSYGRRDTIYF

d_call: -
j_call: TRBJ2-2
v_call: TRBV11-2
clone_size: -
cdr3_nt: TGTGCCAGCAGCTCGGTTCGCACCGGGGAGCTGTTTTTT
cdr3_aa: CASSSVRTGELFF

d_call: TRBD1
j_call: TRBJ1-2
v_call: TRBV2
clone_size: -
cdr3_nt: TGTGCCAGCAGCAGAGACAGGGGAGGAAATGGCTACACCTTC
cdr3_aa: CASSRDRGGNGYTF

d_call: TRBD2
j_call: TRBJ2-3
v_call: TRBV3-1/TRBV3-2
clone_size: -
cdr3_nt: TGTGCCAGCAGCCCTCGGGGGGGCTTGACAGATACGCAGTATTTT
cdr3_aa: CASSPRGGLTDTQYF

d_call: -
j_call: TRBJ1-3
v_call: TRBV9
clone_size: -
cdr3_nt: TGTGCCAGCAGCGTAGCGGGGGTTCCTGGAAACACCATATATTTT
cdr3_aa: CASSVAGVPGNTIYF

d_call: TRBD2
j_call: TRBJ2-5
v_call: TRBV7-2
clone_size: once
cdr3_nt: TGTGCCAGCGGCGGGGGGCGAGAGACCCAGTACTTC
cdr3_aa: CASGGGRETQYF

d_call: -
j_call: TRBJ2-1
v_call: TRBV27
clone_size: -
cdr3_nt: TGTGCCAGCAGTTTATTACAATCCTACAATGAGCAGTTCTTC
cdr3_aa: CASSLLQSYNEQFF

d_call: -
j_call: TRBJ2-2
v_call: TRBV4-1
clone_size: -
cdr3_nt: TGCGCCAGCAGCCGCCCTACAGGGACCCCGAACACCGGGGAGCTGTTTTTT
cdr3_aa: CASSRPTGTPNTGELFF

d_call: TRBD2
j_call: TRBJ2-1
v_call: TRBV28
clone_size: -
cdr3_nt: TGTGCCAGCAGCACTAGCGGGGGACCTTCCTACAATGAGCAGTTCTTC
cdr3_aa: CASSTSGGPSYNEQFF

d_call: TRBD2
j_call: TRBJ2-1
v_call: TRBV3-1/TRBV3-2
clone_size: -
cdr3_nt: TGTGCCAGCAGCCAAGAGTTACTAGCGGGGACCAATGAGCAGTTCTTC
cdr3_aa: CASSQELLAGTNEQFF

d_call: -
j_call: TRBJ1-5
v_call: TRBV12-1
clone_size: -
cdr3_nt: TGTGCCAGCAGCCCCGACAGGGGTGAGGGTCAGCCCCAGCATTTT
cdr3_aa: CASSPDRGEGQPQHF

d_call: TRBD1
j_call: TRBJ2-7
v_call: TRBV12-3/TRBV12-4
clone_size: -
cdr3_nt: TGTGCCAGCAGTTCGGACAGGGGCGGGGAGCAGTACTTC
cdr3_aa: CASSSDRGGEQYF

d_call: -
j_call: TRBJ1-1
v_call: TRBV2
clone_size: -
cdr3_nt: TGTGCCAGCAGTGCTCCCGGGGGGACTGAAGCTTTCTTT
cdr3_aa: CASSAPGGTEAFF

d_call: TRBD1
j_call: TRBJ1-1
v_call: TRBV5-1
clone_size: -
cdr3_nt: TGCGCCAGCAGGTATGAGACAGGGGCCACTGAAGCTTTCTTT
cdr3_aa: CASRYETGATEAFF

d_call: -
j_call: TRBJ1-2
v_call: TRBV3-1/TRBV3-2
clone_size: -
cdr3_nt: TGTGCCAGCAGCCAATCGGGGGGGCTTGATGCCTATGGCTACACCTTC
cdr3_aa: CASSQSGGLDAYGYTF